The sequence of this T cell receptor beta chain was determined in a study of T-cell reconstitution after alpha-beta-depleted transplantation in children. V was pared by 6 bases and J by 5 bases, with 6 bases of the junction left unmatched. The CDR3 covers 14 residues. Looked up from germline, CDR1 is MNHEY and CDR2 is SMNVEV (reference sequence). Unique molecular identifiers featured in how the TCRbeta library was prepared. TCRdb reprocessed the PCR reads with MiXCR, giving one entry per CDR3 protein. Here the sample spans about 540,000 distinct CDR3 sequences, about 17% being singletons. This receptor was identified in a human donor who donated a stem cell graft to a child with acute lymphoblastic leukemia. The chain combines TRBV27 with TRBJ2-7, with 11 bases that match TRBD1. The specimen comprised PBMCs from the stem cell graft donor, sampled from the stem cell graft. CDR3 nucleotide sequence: TGTGCCAGCAGGAGGACAGGGGGCGCCCACGAGCAGTACTTC. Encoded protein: CASRRTGGAHEQYF.